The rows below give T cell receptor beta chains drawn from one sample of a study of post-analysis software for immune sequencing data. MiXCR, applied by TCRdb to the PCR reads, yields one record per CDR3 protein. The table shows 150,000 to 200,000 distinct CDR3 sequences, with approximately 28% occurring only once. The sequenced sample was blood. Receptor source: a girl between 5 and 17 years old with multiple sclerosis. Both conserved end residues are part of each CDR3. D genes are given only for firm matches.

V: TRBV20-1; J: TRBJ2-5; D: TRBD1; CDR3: CSDRPTPAWTGDQKPQETQYF
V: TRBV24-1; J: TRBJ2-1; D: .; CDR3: CATSFFRAHSYNEQFF
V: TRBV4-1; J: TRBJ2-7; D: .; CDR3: CASSQPRESYEQYF
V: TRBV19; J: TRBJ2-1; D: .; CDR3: CASSISRTEQFF
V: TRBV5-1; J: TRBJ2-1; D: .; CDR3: CASMIGGTNYDEQFF
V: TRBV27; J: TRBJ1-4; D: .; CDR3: CASSPGQGSGTNEKLFF
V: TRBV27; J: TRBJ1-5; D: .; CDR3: CASSPGGGAKPQHF
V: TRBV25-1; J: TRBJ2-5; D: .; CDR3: CASSERSGAVRETQYF
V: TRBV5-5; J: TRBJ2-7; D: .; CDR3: CASSLGGAPYEQYF
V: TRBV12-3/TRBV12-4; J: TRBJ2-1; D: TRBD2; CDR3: CASSSSLAGGGIYNEQFF
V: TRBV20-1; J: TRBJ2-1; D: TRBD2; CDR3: CSATLAGGPFYEQFF
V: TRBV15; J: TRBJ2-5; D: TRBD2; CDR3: CATSPGGGETQYF
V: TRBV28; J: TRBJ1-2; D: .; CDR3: CASSSGTLYGYTF
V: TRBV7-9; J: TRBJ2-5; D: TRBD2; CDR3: CASSYTSGMTETQYF
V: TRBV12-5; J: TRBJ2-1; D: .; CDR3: CASGLPESYNEQFF
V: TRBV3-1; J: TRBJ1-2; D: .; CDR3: CASSQDPTSPDYGYTF
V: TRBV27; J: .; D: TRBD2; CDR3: CASSLSGLAGDISEQYF
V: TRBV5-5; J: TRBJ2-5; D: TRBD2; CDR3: CASSLGLAGGGETQYF
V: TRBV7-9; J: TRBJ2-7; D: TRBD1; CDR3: CASSRERDRGGEQYF
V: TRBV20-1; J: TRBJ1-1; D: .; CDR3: CSARASGMVSTEAFF
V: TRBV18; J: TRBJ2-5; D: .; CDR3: CASSPPQTYEAQYF
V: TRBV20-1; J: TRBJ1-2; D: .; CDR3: CSARGPPPKYGYTF
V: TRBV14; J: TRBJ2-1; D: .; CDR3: CASSPSRVGLQFF
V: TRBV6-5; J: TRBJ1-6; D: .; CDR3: CASTSESSYNSPLHF
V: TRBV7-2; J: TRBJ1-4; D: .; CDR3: CASSLGSTKKLFF
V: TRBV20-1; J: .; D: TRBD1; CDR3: CSASPRGSVEETQYF
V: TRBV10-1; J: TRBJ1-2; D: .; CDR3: CASSEAPTYGYTF
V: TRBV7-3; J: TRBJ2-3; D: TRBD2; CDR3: CASSLLAGAADTQYF
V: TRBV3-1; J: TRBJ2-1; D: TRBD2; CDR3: CASSQDLAGGREQFF
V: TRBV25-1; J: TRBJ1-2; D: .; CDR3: CATRTEGVYGYTF
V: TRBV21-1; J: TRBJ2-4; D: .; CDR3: CASRPGENIQYF
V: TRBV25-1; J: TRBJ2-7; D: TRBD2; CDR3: CASSESGLAAYYEQYF
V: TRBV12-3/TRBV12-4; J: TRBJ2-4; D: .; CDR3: CASSTSGNIQYF
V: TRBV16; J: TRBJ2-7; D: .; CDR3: CASSQLSPPQGEQYF
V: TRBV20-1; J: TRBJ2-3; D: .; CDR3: CSARVSSGPDTQYF